This record concerns one TCR beta chain sequence. Its target is unknown. Assay: immunoSEQ multiplex PCR; the TCRdb copy retains only in-frame clones and omits some. Seen here are fewer than 55,000 clones, over 90% observed once, and the top ten hold under 1.5%. These data are taken from a study of T cells in tuberculosis. For the study at large: CD1B tetramers identified T cells specific for mycobacterial lipid GMM. Blood was taken before or within 7 days of anti-tuberculosis therapy. Study conclusions and caveats: GMM-specific TCRs were nearer to active tuberculosis alpha repertoires, suggesting expansion.

The time point here: new active TB diagnosis, blood taken before or within 7 days of starting treatment. Confirmation came from sputum smear and/or culture positivity for M. tuberculosis. The origin of this receptor is an adult with tuberculosis. Specimen: PBMCs, collected at tuberculosis diagnosis.

CDR3 coding DNA: TGTGCCAGCAGTGAATTAGGGGGGGGGCCTTACAATGAGCAGTTCTTC. This codes for CASSELGGGPYNEQFF. This chain connects TRBV25-1 to TRBJ2-1; D might be TRBD2 (7 bases). The V end was cut by 1 base, the J end by 4 bases, with 14 bases between. The CDR3 consists of 16 residues. CDR1 and CDR2 from the germline V gene are MGHDK and SYGVNS.